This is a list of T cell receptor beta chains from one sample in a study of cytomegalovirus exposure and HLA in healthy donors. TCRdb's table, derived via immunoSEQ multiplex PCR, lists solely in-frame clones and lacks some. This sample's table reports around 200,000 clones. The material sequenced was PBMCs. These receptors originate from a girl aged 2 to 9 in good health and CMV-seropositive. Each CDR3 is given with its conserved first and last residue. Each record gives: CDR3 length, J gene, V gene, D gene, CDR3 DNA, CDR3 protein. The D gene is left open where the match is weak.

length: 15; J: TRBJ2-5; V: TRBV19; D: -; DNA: TGTGCCAGTAGTACTCTAGCGCGTAATGGCGAGACCCAGTACTTC; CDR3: CASSTLARNGETQYF
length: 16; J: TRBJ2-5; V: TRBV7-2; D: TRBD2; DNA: TGTGCCAGCAGCTTGGGACTAGCGGGGGCGCAAGAGACCCAGTACTTC; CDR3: CASSLGLAGAQETQYF
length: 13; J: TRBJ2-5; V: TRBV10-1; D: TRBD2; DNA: TGCGCCAGCACCTTAGCGGGGCAAGAGACCCAGTACTTC; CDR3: CASTLAGQETQYF
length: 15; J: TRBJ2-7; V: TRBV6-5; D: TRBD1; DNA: TGTGCCAGCAGTTACTCGTGGGGACAGGGCTACGAGCAGTACTTC; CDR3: CASSYSWGQGYEQYF
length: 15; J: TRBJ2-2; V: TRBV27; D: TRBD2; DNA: TGTGCCAGCAGTTTAATGGCGGGAGTAGCCGGGGAGCTGTTTTTT; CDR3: CASSLMAGVAGELFF
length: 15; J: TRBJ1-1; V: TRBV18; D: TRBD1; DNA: TGTGCCAGCTCACCTTCGACAGGGCGGGACACTGAAGCTTTCTTT; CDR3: CASSPSTGRDTEAFF
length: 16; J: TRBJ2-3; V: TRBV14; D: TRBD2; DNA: TGTGCCAGCAGCCAGGCCCCTAGCGGGTTAACAGATACGCAGTATTTT; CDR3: CASSQAPSGLTDTQYF
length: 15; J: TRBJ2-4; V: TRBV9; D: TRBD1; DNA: TGTGCCAGCAGCGCAGGGGGCGCCGGGGTAAACATTCAGTACTTC; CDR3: CASSAGGAGVNIQYF
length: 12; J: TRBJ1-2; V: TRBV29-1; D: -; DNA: TGCAGCGCCGTCGAGGTGGGTTCTGGCTACACCTTC; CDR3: CSAVEVGSGYTF
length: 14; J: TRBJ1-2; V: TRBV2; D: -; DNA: TGTGCCAGCAAGGGGGTGTCAGCAGCATATGGCTACACCTTC; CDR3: CASKGVSAAYGYTF
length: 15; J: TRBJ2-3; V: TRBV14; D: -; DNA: TGTGCCAGCAGCCAAGAGTACAGAGTCACAGATACGCAGTATTTT; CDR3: CASSQEYRVTDTQYF
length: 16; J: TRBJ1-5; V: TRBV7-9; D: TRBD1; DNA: TGTGCCAGCAGCTTCGACGACAGGGGATCGGGACAGCCCCAGCATTTT; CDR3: CASSFDDRGSGQPQHF
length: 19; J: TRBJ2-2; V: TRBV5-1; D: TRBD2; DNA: TGCGCCAGCAGCTTGGCGGGACTAGGATTCGCCCTTAACACCGGGGAGCTGTTTTTT; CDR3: CASSLAGLGFALNTGELFF
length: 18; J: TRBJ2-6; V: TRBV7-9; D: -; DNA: TGTGCCAGCAGCTTAGTTGACAGTAGTCTATCTGGGGCCAACGTCCTGACTTTC; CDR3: CASSLVDSSLSGANVLTF
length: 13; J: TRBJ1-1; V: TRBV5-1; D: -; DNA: TGCGCCAGCAGCTTGGATTACGACAGTGAAGCTTTCTTT; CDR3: CASSLDYDSEAFF
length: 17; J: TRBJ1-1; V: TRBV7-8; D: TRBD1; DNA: TGTGCCAGCAGCTTAGTTACAGGGGGCCTCGGGAACACTGAAGCTTTCTTT; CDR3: CASSLVTGGLGNTEAFF
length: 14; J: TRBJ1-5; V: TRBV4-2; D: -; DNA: TGTGCCAGCAGCCCAGGGGCAGTTGATCAGCCCCAGCATTTT; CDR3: CASSPGAVDQPQHF
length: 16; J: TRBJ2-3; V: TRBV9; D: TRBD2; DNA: TGTGCCAGCAGTGCATCACTAGCGGGGGTCACAGATACGCAGTATTTT; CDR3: CASSASLAGVTDTQYF
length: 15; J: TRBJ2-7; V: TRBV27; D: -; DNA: TGTGCCAGCAGTTTAGGTCCCGACTATCACTACGAGCAGTACTTC; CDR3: CASSLGPDYHYEQYF
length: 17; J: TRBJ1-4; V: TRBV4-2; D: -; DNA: TGTGCCAGCAGCCCGGTTGGGGCGGCTGCAACTAATGAAAAACTGTTTTTT; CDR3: CASSPVGAAATNEKLFF
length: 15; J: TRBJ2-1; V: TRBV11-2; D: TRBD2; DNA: TGTGCCAGCAGCTTAGTTATAGCGGGGACCAATGAGCAGTTCTTC; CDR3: CASSLVIAGTNEQFF
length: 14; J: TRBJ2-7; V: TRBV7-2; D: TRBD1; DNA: TGTGCCAGCAGCTTAGCAAGGGGGCACTACGAGCAGTACTTC; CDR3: CASSLARGHYEQYF
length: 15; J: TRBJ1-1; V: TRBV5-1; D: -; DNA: TGCGCCAGCAGCTTGGAGGCTACAGCCAACACTGAAGCTTTCTTT; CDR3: CASSLEATANTEAFF
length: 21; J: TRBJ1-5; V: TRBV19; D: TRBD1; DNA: TGTGCCAGTAGCTCCCCCCCCAGGGGGCCCGTTCCCCCCATAAGCAATCAGCCCCAGCATTTT; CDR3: CASSSPPRGPVPPISNQPQHF
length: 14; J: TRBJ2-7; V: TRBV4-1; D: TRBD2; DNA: TGCGCCAGCAGCACTGTAGCGGGAGGTTACGAGCAGTACTTC; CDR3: CASSTVAGGYEQYF
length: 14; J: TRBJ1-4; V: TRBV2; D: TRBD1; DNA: TGTGCCAGCAGAACGGGACAGGGTAGTGAAAAACTGTTTTTT; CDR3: CASRTGQGSEKLFF
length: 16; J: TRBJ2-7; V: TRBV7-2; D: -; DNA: TGTGCCAGCAGCTTATTCGGAGGGCGGATCTCCTACGAGCAGTACTTC; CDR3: CASSLFGGRISYEQYF
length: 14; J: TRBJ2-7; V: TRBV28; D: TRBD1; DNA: TGTGCCAGCAGATCAGACAGGGGGCTCAACGAGCAGTACTTC; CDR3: CASRSDRGLNEQYF
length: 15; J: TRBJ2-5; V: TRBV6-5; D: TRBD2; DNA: TGTGCCAGCAGTTACAAGCGGGGCGTTGTAGAGACCCAGTACTTC; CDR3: CASSYKRGVVETQYF
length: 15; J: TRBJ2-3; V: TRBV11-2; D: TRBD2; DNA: TGTGCCAGCAGCTTAGGAAGCGGGAACACAGATACGCAGTATTTT; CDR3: CASSLGSGNTDTQYF
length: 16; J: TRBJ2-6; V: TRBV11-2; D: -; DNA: TGTGCCAGCATCGCGGGACCGGTTGCTGGGGCCAACGTCCTGACTTTC; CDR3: CASIAGPVAGANVLTF
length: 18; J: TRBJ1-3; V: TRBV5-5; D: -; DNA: TGTGCCAGCAGCTTGATTCTTCAGGGGCGTAGCTCTGGAAACACCATATATTTT; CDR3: CASSLILQGRSSGNTIYF
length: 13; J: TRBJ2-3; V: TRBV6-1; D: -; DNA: TGTGCCAGCAGTGATCGGTCTCCAGATACGCAGTATTTT; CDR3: CASSDRSPDTQYF
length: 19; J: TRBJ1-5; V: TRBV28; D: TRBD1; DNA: TGTGCCAGCAGTTTTGGGGGGACAGACTTCTTGTTCCGAAATCAGCCCCAGCATTTT; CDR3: CASSFGGTDFLFRNQPQHF
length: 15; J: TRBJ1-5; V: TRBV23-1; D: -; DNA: TGCGCCAGCAGTGGGGGGGCAAGGGACAATCAGCCCCAGCATTTT; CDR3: CASSGGARDNQPQHF